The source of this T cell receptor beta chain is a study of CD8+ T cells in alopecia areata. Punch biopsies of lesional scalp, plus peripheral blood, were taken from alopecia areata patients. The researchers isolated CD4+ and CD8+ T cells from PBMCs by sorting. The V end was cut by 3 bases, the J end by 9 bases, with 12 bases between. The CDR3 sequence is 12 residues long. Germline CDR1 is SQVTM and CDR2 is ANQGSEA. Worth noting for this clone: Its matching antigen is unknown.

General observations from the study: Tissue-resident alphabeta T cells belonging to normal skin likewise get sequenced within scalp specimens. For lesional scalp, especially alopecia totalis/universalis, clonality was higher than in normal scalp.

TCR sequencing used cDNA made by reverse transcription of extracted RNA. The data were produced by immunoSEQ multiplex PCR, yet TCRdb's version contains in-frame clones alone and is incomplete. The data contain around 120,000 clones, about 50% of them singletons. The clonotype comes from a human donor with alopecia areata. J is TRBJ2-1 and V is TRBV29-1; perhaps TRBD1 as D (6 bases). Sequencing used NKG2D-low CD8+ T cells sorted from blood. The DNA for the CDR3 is TGCAGCGTTGAGTTGGGGGCGGGTGAGCAGTTCTTC. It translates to CSVELGAGEQFF.